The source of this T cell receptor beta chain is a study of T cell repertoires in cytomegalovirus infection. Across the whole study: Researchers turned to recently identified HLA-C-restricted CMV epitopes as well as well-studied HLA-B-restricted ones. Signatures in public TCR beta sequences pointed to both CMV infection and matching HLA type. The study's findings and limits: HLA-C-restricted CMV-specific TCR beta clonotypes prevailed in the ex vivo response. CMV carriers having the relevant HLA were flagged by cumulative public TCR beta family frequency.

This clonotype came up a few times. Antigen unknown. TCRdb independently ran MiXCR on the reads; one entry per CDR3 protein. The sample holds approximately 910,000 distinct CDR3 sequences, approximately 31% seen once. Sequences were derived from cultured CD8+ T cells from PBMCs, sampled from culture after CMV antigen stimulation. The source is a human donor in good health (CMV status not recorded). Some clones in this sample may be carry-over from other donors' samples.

CDR3 sequence: CASSIVGGTEAFF. For the CDR3, the DNA is TGTGCCAGTAGTATCGTTGGGGGCACTGAAGCTTTCTTT. This chain connects TRBV19 to TRBJ1-1, with D perhaps matching TRBD1 (5 bases). The length of the CDR3 is 13 residues. The germline V and J ends were trimmed by 3 bases and 4 bases, with 9 bases remaining between them. Germline V gene lookup returns CDR1 LNHDA and CDR2 SQIVND (reference sequence). The variable domain in full, with the rest retrieved from reference TRBV19 and TRBJ1-1, is DGGITQSPKYLFRKEGQNVTLSCEQNLNHDAMYWYRQDPGQGLRLIYYSQIVNDFQKGDIAEGYSVSREKKESFPLTVTSAQKNPTAFYLCASSIVGGTEAFFGQGTRLTVV.